Listed here are 17 T cell receptor beta chains from one sample, sequenced in a study of neurological immune-mediated disorders. From the 5' RACE reads, TCRdb called clonotypes with MiXCR, one entry per CDR3 protein. The table includes around 97,000 distinct CDR3 sequences, about 10% detected once. Time point: longitudinal time-point 3. Source material: PBMCs. The origin of the receptors is a female donor with HTLV-1-associated myelopathy (HAM/TSP).

At least ten counts were recorded for this clonotype. The rearrangement uses TRBV20-1 and TRBJ2-3; TRBD1 aligns across 8 bases. The CDR3 has 12 amino acids. V shed 5 bases, J shed 4 bases, and the junction held 2 bases outside the gene matches. CDR1 is DFQATT, CDR2 SNEGSKA, per germline (reference sequence). CDR3 bases: TGCAGTGCTCCCAGGGGGCCAGATACGCAGTATTTT. Protein: CSAPRGPDTQYF.

This clonotype was picked up many times. The rearrangement uses TRBV9 and TRBJ1-1; D unresolved. The germline gives CDR1 SGDLS, CDR2 YYNGEE. Trimming removed 3 bases from V and 1 base from J, with 13 bases in between. The CDR3 runs 15 residues. Written as DNA, the CDR3 is TGTGCCAGCAGCGCCCATGGACGGGAGAACACTGAAGCTTTCTTT. Translation gives CASSAHGRENTEAFF.

There are many counts of this clonotype. CDR3 sequence reads: CSGLSGLLRHEQFF. The CDR3 nucleotides are TGCAGTGGATTGAGTGGACTCCTCCGGCATGAGCAGTTCTTC. V gene TRBV20-1 combines with J gene TRBJ2-1; weak D call: TRBD2 (5 bases). CDR1 is DFQATT, CDR2 SNEGSKA, per germline (reference sequence). The V end lost 7 bases, the J end lost 8 bases, and 21 bases lay between the germline ends. The CDR3 is made up of 14 amino acids.

There are many counts of this clonotype. The chain uses TRBV20-1 and TRBJ1-1; D call uncertain. Trimming removed 3 bases from V and 3 bases from J, with 8 bases in between. Germline V gene lookup returns CDR1 DFQATT and CDR2 SNEGSKA (reference sequence). The CDR3 loop spans 12 amino acids. The CDR3 region has the DNA TGCAGTGCTAGTCGTTTAGACACTGAAGCTTTCTTT. It translates to CSASRLDTEAFF.

The V gene is TRBV18, the J gene TRBJ1-1, with D perhaps matching TRBD1 (5 bases). The CDR3 contains 17 residues. Trimming removed 2 bases from V and 5 bases from J, with 21 bases in between. The germline V gene has CDR1 KGHSH and CDR2 LQKENI. Written as DNA, the CDR3 is TGTGCCAGCTCACCAAATCTTGGACACCTTTGGAGGACTGAAGCTTTCTTT. Translation gives CASSPNLGHLWRTEAFF.

In DNA, the CDR3 is TGCAGCGTTGAAGGTGGGACAGGCGGGGGGTACGAGCAGTACTTC. Translation: CSVEGGTGGGYEQYF. The chain carries TRBV29-1 and TRBJ2-7; possibly TRBD1 or TRBD2 for D (8 bases each). Germline V CDR1 and CDR2: SQVTM, ANQGSEA. V lost 1 base, J lost 4 bases, and 17 bases lay in between. This CDR3 is built from 15 residues.

The genes are TRBV20-1 and TRBJ2-2; 8 nucleotides line up with TRBD1. The CDR3 sequence is 15 residues long. CDR1 and CDR2 (germline): DFQATT, SNEGSKA (reference sequence). J gave up 0 bases and V 0 bases, and 0 bases lay outside the gene matches. In nucleotides, the CDR3 is TGCAGTGCTAGAGAACAGGGGGCGAACACCGGGGAGCTGTTTTTT. This codes for CSAREQGANTGELFF.

This clonotype was recorded at least ten times. This chain links TRBV7-2 with TRBJ2-3; D remains ambiguous. Trimming removed 2 bases at V and 3 bases at J, with 9 bases between. There are 14 residues in the CDR3. The germline CDR1 and CDR2 sequences are SGHTA and FQGNSA. The CDR3 sequence is CASSLLGTTDTQYF. In nucleotides, the CDR3 is TGTGCCAGCAGCTTATTAGGCACAACAGATACGCAGTATTTT.

The table lists this clonotype with many counts. This sequence joins TRBV29-1 and TRBJ2-3; maybe TRBD1 (5 bases). Germline CDR1 is SQVTM and CDR2 is ANQGSEA. The CDR3 covers 13 residues. Deletions cut 3 bases from V and 1 base from J, with 8 bases between. The CDR3 reads CSVETAGTDTQYF. The CDR3 nucleotides are TGCAGCGTTGAGACAGCCGGCACAGATACGCAGTATTTT.

This clonotype was detected many times. The V and J genes are TRBV3-1 and TRBJ1-5; tentative D call: TRBD1 (5 bases). V lost 6 bases and J 7 bases, leaving 16 bases between the germline ends. The CDR3 length is 14 residues. Per the germline V gene, CDR1 is LGHDT and CDR2 is YNNKEL (reference sequence). The CDR3 DNA follows: TGTGCCAGCAGTCGCCGCCAGGGAGGACAGCCCCAGCATTTT. It encodes CASSRRQGGQPQHF.

This clonotype was recorded at least ten times. V and J are TRBV20-1 and TRBJ2-3; D uncertain. The CDR3 extends over 12 amino acids. V was trimmed by 3 bases and J by 3 bases, leaving 7 bases between them. Per germline, CDR1 DFQATT and CDR2 SNEGSKA (reference sequence). Written as DNA, the CDR3 is TGCAGTGCTAGGACTGCTACAGATACGCAGTATTTT. Its translation is CSARTATDTQYF.

There are many counts of this clonotype. This chain uses TRBV5-1 with TRBJ2-7; 7 nucleotides line up with TRBD1. CDR3 length: 15 amino acids. Germline assignment: CDR1 SGHRS and CDR2 YFSETQ. Unmatched junction bases numbered 10, after V lost 4 bases and J lost 3 bases. The CDR3 DNA is TGCGCCAGCAGCATAATTACAGGGGCGGGCTACGAGCAGTACTTC. It codes for CASSIITGAGYEQYF.

This clonotype has ten or more counts. This chain connects TRBV18 to TRBJ1-5; 10 nucleotides match TRBD1. After removal of 5 bases from V and 7 bases from J, the junction contained 8 bases not matched to a gene. The CDR3 length is 15 residues. Germline CDR1 and CDR2: KGHSH and LQKENI. The CDR3 sequence is CASSERQGAGQPQHF. CDR3 DNA sequence: TGTGCCAGCTCAGAAAGACAGGGGGCAGGACAGCCCCAGCATTTT. Full variable domain (outside the CDR3, taken from reference TRBV18 and TRBJ1-5): NAGVMQNPRHLVRRRGQEARLRCSPMKGHSHVYWYRQLPEEGLKFMVYLQKENIIDESGMPKERFSAEFPKEGPSILRIQQVVRGDSAAYFCASSERQGAGQPQHFGDGTRLSIL.

This clonotype was counted ten times or more. The chain links TRBV3-1 to TRBJ2-1; 12 bases are a match to TRBD2. With V trimmed by 1 base and J by 7 bases, 5 bases remained unmatched. The CDR3 length is 16 residues. In germline, CDR1 is LGHDT, CDR2 YNNKEL (reference sequence). The CDR3 DNA is TGTGCCAGCAGCCAAGCCCCTAGCGGGGGGGTGAATGAGCAGTTCTTC. It specifies CASSQAPSGGVNEQFF.

This clonotype was observed many times. The V gene is TRBV12-3 or TRBV12-4, the J gene TRBJ1-1; tentative D call: TRBD1 (6 bases). This CDR3 has 15 amino acids. Trimming removed 6 bases at V and 1 base at J, with 15 bases between. The CDR3 region is CASRTTGTANTEAFF. CDR3 sequence (DNA): TGTGCCAGCAGAACAACAGGGACGGCGAACACTGAAGCTTTCTTT.

The genes are TRBV7-7 and TRBJ2-1; no clear D gene. The V end lost 1 base, the J end lost 5 bases, and 9 bases lay between the germline ends. CDR3 length: 14 residues. Germline V lookup: CDR1 SSHAT, CDR2 FNYEAQ (reference sequence). In DNA form, the CDR3 reads TGTGCCAGCAGCTTAGGGGCAGGAGACAATGAGCAGTTCTTC. Protein: CASSLGAGDNEQFF. Using reference TRBV7-7 and TRBJ2-1 for the parts outside the CDR3, the full variable domain is GAGVSQSPRYKVTKRGQDVTLRCDPISSHATLYWYQQALGQGPEFLTYFNYEAQPDKSGLPSDRFSAERPEGSISTLTIQRTEQRDSAMYRCASSLGAGDNEQFFGPGTRLTVL.

Ten or more counts support this clonotype. The chain recombines TRBV20-1 with TRBJ2-2; D tentatively reads TRBD1 or TRBD2 (5 bases each). Germline loops: CDR1 DFQATT, CDR2 SNEGSKA (reference sequence). This CDR3 is 15 amino acids long. Trimming took off 5 bases at V and 2 bases at J, with 15 bases between the two ends. The CDR3 is CSAAPGARNTGELFF. CDR3 bases: TGCAGTGCTGCTCCCGGGGCCCGAAACACCGGGGAGCTGTTTTTT.